These 20 T cell receptor beta chains were sequenced from one sample in a study of shared clonotypes between healthy human individuals (dated by TCRdb to 2020 to 2021). The library was made by the immunoSEQ multiplex PCR assay. TCRdb holds this immuneACCESS table with in-frame rearrangements only. Some clones are missing; in checked studies, unresolved V genes explain under half, and the rest has no known cause. The sample yields 1.5 million to 2.5 million clones; about 95% were counted once. The ten top clones hold more than 0.95% of the sample. CD8 naive samples were CD45RO-negative cells positively selected for CCR7, giving a CD45RA+CCR7+ population that excluded TemRA cells. Material: naive CD8+ T cells sorted from blood. The cell subset or site label here, explained by the study, means: CD45RA+CCR7+. The receptors here all came from a man between 18 and 35 years old in good health.

Remarks on this clone: The sample contains more than one DNA sequence encoding this CDR3. The chain uses TRBV6-5 and TRBJ2-5; 7 bases are shared with TRBD2. The CDR3 is made up of 15 amino acids. Germline loops: CDR1 MNHEY, CDR2 SVGAGI. The junction had 3 bases not matched to a gene; V was cut back by 0 bases and J by 2 bases. Here the CDR3 reads CASSYSPSGQETQYF. For the CDR3, the DNA is TGTGCCAGCAGTTACTCGCCTAGCGGTCAAGAGACCCAGTACTTC.

V usage is TRBV29-1 and J usage is TRBJ2-5; 7 bases align to TRBD2. Germline assignment: CDR1 SQVTM and CDR2 ANQGSEA. This CDR3 contains 12 residues. The J segment lost 4 bases and the V segment lost 7 bases, leaving 6 bases of the junction unmatched. The CDR3 loop is CSAGLVGETQYF. In nucleotides, the CDR3 is TGCAGCGCTGGACTAGTGGGAGAGACCCAGTACTTC.

This clone was seen ten or more times. The DNA for the CDR3 is TGTGCCAGCAGTTTAAGGGGCGCAAGAGACTATGGCTACACCTTC. It yields the protein CASSLRGARDYGYTF. The chain couples TRBV28 to TRBJ1-2, with D perhaps matching TRBD1 (5 bases). Trimming removed 2 bases at V and 3 bases at J, with 13 bases between. The germline V gene has CDR1 MDHEN and CDR2 SYDVKM. This CDR3 is built from 15 residues.

The V call is TRBV7-6, the J call TRBJ2-1; TRBD1 matches 9 bases. V trimming: 1 base; J trimming: 9 bases; junction bases outside the gene matches: 10. There are 16 residues in the CDR3. Germline V gene lookup returns CDR1 SGHVS and CDR2 FNYEAQ. The CDR3 here is CASSLGGTGFLGEQFF. CDR3 in DNA: TGTGCCAGCAGCTTAGGCGGGACAGGGTTCTTAGGTGAGCAGTTCTTC.

The rearrangement joins TRBV9 to TRBJ2-7, with a tentative D call TRBD2 (5 bases). The CDR3 is 14 residues long. With 3 bases removed from V and 6 bases from J, the gap between germline ends came to 16 bases. Germline CDR1 reads SGDLS; CDR2 reads YYNGEE. CDR3 amino acids: CASSASGIPREQYF. The CDR3 DNA follows: TGTGCCAGCAGCGCCTCCGGGATCCCGCGCGAGCAGTACTTC.

This chain uses TRBV2 with TRBJ2-5; unclear D gene. Per germline, CDR1 SNHLY and CDR2 FYNNEI. The CDR3 covers 12 residues. V shed 4 bases and J shed 4 bases, with 7 bases lying between them. This chain's CDR3 is CASSAILETQYF. CDR3 DNA: TGTGCCAGCAGTGCTATTTTAGAGACCCAGTACTTC. Full variable domain (missing parts from reference TRBV2 and TRBJ2-5): EPEVTQTPSHQVTQMGQEVILRCVPISNHLYFYWYRQILGQKVEFLVSFYNNEISEKSEIFDDQFSVERPDGSNFTLKIRSTKLEDSAMYFCASSAILETQYFGPGTRLLVL.

A note on this clone: The junction differs from germline at one of its ends, possibly a read error. V is TRBV7-7 and J is TRBJ2-5, with D perhaps matching TRBD2 (6 bases). The CDR3 contains 14 residues. Germline-derived CDR1 and CDR2 are SSHAT and FNYEAQ (reference sequence). The CDR3 spells CASSLLEGLETQYF. The CDR3 nucleotides read TGTGCTAGCAGCTTATTGGAGGGGTTGGAGACCCAGTACTTC.

The V and J genes are TRBV7-8 and TRBJ1-1, with D perhaps TRBD1 (6 bases). Germline loops: CDR1 SGHVS, CDR2 FQNEAQ. Trimming stripped 2 bases from V and 4 bases from J, with 17 bases between. This CDR3 region has 16 residues. CDR3 in amino acids: CASSLLGGTGLTEAFF. The CDR3 nucleotides read TGTGCCAGCAGCTTATTAGGGGGTACAGGGCTCACTGAAGCTTTCTTT.

The chain employs TRBV6-1 and TRBJ2-7; D unresolved. Trimming took off 2 bases at V and 4 bases at J, with 15 bases between the two ends. CDR1 and CDR2 (germline): MNHNS, SASEGT. The CDR3 totals 15 residues. The CDR3 DNA sequence: TGTGCCAGCAGTGAATATATTCCAGGCAATTACGAGCAGTACTTC. Protein: CASSEYIPGNYEQYF.

The chain links TRBV5-8 to TRBJ2-2, with 8 bases aligning to TRBD1. Germline lookup yields CDR1 SGHTS and CDR2 YDEGEE. With 3 bases clipped from V and 3 bases from J, the junction kept 4 bases outside the gene matches. CDR3 length: 15 residues. CDR3 sequence: CASSSPDRDTGELFF. DNA of the CDR3: TGTGCCAGCAGCTCCCCGGACAGGGACACCGGGGAGCTGTTTTTT.

Notes on this clone: The sample contains more than one DNA sequence encoding this CDR3. The chain carries TRBV5-4 and TRBJ2-7; TRBD1 agrees at 7 bases. Germline V gene data show CDR1 as SGHNT and CDR2 as YYREEE (reference sequence). The CDR3 is made up of 14 amino acids. With 0 bases clipped from V and 2 bases from J, the junction kept 2 bases outside the gene matches. The CDR3 loop is CASSLGDRPYEQYF. The CDR3 nucleotides read TGTGCCAGCAGCTTGGGGGACAGACCCTACGAGCAGTACTTC. Full variable domain (missing parts from reference TRBV5-4 and TRBJ2-7): ETGVTQSPTHLIKTRGQQVTLRCSSQSGHNTVSWYQQALGQGPQFIFQYYREEENGRGNFPPRFSGLQFPNYSSELNVNALELDDSALYLCASSLGDRPYEQYFGPGTRLTVT.

The rearrangement joins TRBV7-6 to TRBJ2-7; no reliable D call. Germline assignment: CDR1 SGHVS and CDR2 FNYEAQ. The CDR3 totals 14 residues. The V and J ends lost 3 bases and 0 bases respectively, with 9 bases between them. The CDR3: CASSFASSSYEQYF. The CDR3 coding sequence is TGTGCCAGCAGCTTTGCCAGTAGCTCCTACGAGCAGTACTTC.

V gene TRBV25-1 combines with J gene TRBJ2-2; D is perhaps TRBD1 (6 bases). Germline V gene lookup returns CDR1 MGHDK and CDR2 SYGVNS. V lost 4 bases, J lost 6 bases, and 15 bases lay in between. This CDR3 has 15 residues. In nucleotides, the CDR3 is TGTGCCAGCAGTGTAGGCCAGGGGATCGCCGGGGAGCTGTTTTTT. Translating gives CASSVGQGIAGELFF. Variable domain in full (rest from reference TRBV25-1 and TRBJ2-2): EADIYQTPRYLVIGTGKKITLECSQTMGHDKMYWYQQDPGMELHLIHYSYGVNSTEKGDLSSESTVSRIRTEHFPLTLESARPSHTSQYLCASSVGQGIAGELFFGEGSRLTVL.

The V and J genes are TRBV11-2 and TRBJ2-1, with D maybe TRBD2 (5 bases). Germline CDR1 is SGHAT and CDR2 is FQNNGV. This CDR3 spans 13 amino acids. The V gene lost 5 bases and the J gene lost 10 bases, with 15 bases spanning the gap. The CDR3 spells CASSRVTSYEQFF. DNA of the CDR3: TGTGCCAGCAGCCGTGTAACTAGTTACGAGCAGTTCTTC.

V and J are TRBV5-6 and TRBJ2-3; D is undetermined. V dropped 2 bases and J dropped 7 bases, with 11 bases sitting between them. CDR3 length: 13 residues. Germline V gene data show CDR1 as SGHDT and CDR2 as YYEEEE. The CDR3 DNA reads TGTGCCAGCAGCTTCTCCCGCACGAATACGCAGTATTTT. It encodes CASSFSRTNTQYF. The full variable domain, completed using reference TRBV5-6 and TRBJ2-3, is DAGVTQSPTHLIKTRGQQVTLRCSPKSGHDTVSWYQQALGQGPQFIFQYYEEEERQRGNFPDRFSGHQFPNYSSELNVNALLLGDSALYLCASSFSRTNTQYFGPGTRLTVL.

This chain joins TRBV7-2 and TRBJ2-5; 11 bases agree with TRBD2. This CDR3 has 16 amino acids. From germline, CDR1 is SGHTA and CDR2 FQGNSA. The junction had 6 bases not matched to a gene; V was cut back by 1 base and J by 5 bases. CDR3 sequence reads: CASSLEGLAVPETQYF. The CDR3 nucleotides are TGTGCCAGCAGCTTAGAGGGACTAGCGGTTCCGGAGACCCAGTACTTC.

This chain joins TRBV4-1 and TRBJ2-4; the match to TRBD1 covers 7 bases. Germline V gives CDR1 MGHRA, CDR2 YSYEKL. J lost 7 bases, V lost 2 bases, and 8 bases had no gene match. This CDR3 contains 15 residues. CDR3 coding DNA: TGCGCCAGCAGCCAAAGTCCGGGACAGACTAACATTCAGTACTTC. It specifies CASSQSPGQTNIQYF.

The V call is TRBV2, the J call TRBJ2-3; D ambiguous. From germline, CDR1 is SNHLY and CDR2 FYNNEI. The CDR3 is made up of 13 amino acids. Between the trimmed V and J ends, which lost 6 bases and 4 bases, there was a span of 11 bases. DNA of the CDR3: TGTGCCAGCAGCGGAATGACCCCAGATACGCAGTATTTT. Translation: CASSGMTPDTQYF.

This chain uses TRBV4-1 with TRBJ1-1; 8 bases are a match to TRBD1. The CDR3 length is 14 residues. The V segment lost 6 bases and the J segment 1 base; nucleotides outside the gene matches: 4. The germline CDR1 and CDR2 sequences are MGHRA and YSYEKL. CDR3 region: CASRLQGANTEAFF. The CDR3 DNA reads TGCGCCAGCAGGCTTCAGGGGGCGAACACTGAAGCTTTCTTT.

The chain uses TRBV4-1 and TRBJ2-5; D is ambiguous. This CDR3 is 14 amino acids long. V lost 0 bases, J lost 3 bases, and 8 bases lay in between. Germline lookup yields CDR1 MGHRA and CDR2 YSYEKL. The CDR3 DNA is TGCGCCAGCAGCCAAGATTTCACAGAAGAGACCCAGTACTTC. Its protein product is CASSQDFTEETQYF.